This T cell receptor (beta chain) originates from a study of cytomegalovirus exposure and HLA in healthy donors. Concerning this clone itself: Its antigen remains unknown.

Findings and limits, study-wide: In a later analysis, an Asian-associated ancestry cluster reportedly showed fewer N-insertions than the approximately 620-donor mean. It was shown in a later analysis that HLA-associated TCR beta chains were more clonally expanded than other, equally common chains.

This PCR relied on a set of 60 Vbeta primers and 13 Jbeta primers. Per the original methods: Approximately 11 million shared chains were among the 60 million to 80 million unique TCR beta chains that a later analysis counted. Sequencing used immunoSEQ multiplex PCR; TCRdb keeps in-frame clones, though not all of them. D and trimming come from the DNA, and the V and J calls and clone size come from that table. Altogether about 160,000 clones are present, 70% to 80% being singletons, with the ten largest covering 1.3%. This TCR derives from a man in his thirties or forties in good health and CMV-seronegative. The sample comprised PBMCs.

CDR3 in amino acids: CSVEQAPYEQYF. The DNA of the CDR3 is TGCAGCGTTGAGCAGGCACCTTACGAGCAGTACTTC. The rearrangement uses TRBV29-1 and TRBJ2-7; no clear D. CDR1 is SQVTM and CDR2 is ANQGSEA in the germline V gene. Trimming shortened V by 3 bases and J by 4 bases, and 10 bases separated the two germline ends. This CDR3 contains 12 residues.